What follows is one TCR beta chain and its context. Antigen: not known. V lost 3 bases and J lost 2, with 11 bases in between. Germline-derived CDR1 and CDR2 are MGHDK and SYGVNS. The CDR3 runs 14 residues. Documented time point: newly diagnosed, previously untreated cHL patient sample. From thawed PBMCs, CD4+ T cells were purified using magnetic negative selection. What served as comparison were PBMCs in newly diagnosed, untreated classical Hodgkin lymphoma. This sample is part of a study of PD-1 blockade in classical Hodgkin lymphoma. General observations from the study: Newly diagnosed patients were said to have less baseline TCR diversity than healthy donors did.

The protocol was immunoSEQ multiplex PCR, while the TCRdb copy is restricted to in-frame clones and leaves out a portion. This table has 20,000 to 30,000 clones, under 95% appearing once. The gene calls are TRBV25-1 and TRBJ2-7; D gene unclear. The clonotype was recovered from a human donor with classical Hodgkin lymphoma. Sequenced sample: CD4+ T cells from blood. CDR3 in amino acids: CASSDQAAAYEQYF. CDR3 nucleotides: TGTGCCAGCAGTGATCAGGCCGCCGCCTACGAGCAGTACTTC.